This note documents a single T cell receptor beta chain sequence. Its target is unknown. Data came from immunoSEQ multiplex PCR; TCRdb stores just in-frame clones and leaves some out. The sample has 20,000 to 30,000 clones, 60% to 85% seen once. The data stem from a study of PD-1 blockade in classical Hodgkin lymphoma. Overall study results and limits: Repertoire differences have undefined causes, possibly disease activity or prior therapy. Excluded were patients who started nivolumab under 1 year after ASCT, a group that had lower diversity. Baseline diversity was lower in partial responders and progressors than complete responders.

J lost 0 bases, V lost 7 bases, and 17 bases had no gene match. The V gene's germline CDR1 is SGHVS and CDR2 FQNEAQ. The CDR3 spans 19 residues. Every single patient, without exception, relapsed after autologous stem cell transplantation, and brentuximab vedotin exposure varied. The clonotype originates from a human donor with classical Hodgkin lymphoma. This chain connects TRBV7-8 to TRBJ2-1; the match to TRBD1 covers 8 bases. The sequenced sample was peripheral blood mononuclear cells (PBMCs), obtained before the second cycle of nivolumab. In DNA form, the CDR3 reads TGTGCCAGCATCCCCCGACAGGGGCGTCCCTCTGCCTCCTACAATGAGCAGTTCTTC. Translation gives CASIPRQGRPSASYNEQFF. The variable domain in full, with the rest retrieved from reference TRBV7-8 and TRBJ2-1, is GAGVSQSPRYKVAKRGQDVALRCDPISGHVSLFWYQQALGQGPEFLTYFQNEAQLDKSGLPSDRFFAERPEGSVSTLKIQRTQQEDSAVYLCASIPRQGRPSASYNEQFFGPGTRLTVL.